This TCR beta chain was captured in a study of blood T cells in healthy people across ages. The donors, all healthy, were Caucasians living in Russia, aged about 6 to 100. The V gene's germline CDR1 is LNHDA and CDR2 SQIVND (reference sequence). This CDR3 has 15 amino acids. V was cut by 3 bases and J by 6 bases, with 17 bases left in between. Together with a sample-barcoded 5' primer, a J-beta primer mix was included in a second PCR lasting about 6 to 11 cycles. Samples each returned at least 3 million CDR3-containing paired-end reads. TCRdb re-called the 5' RACE reads with MiXCR, one entry per CDR3 protein. The sample yields about 720,000 distinct CDR3 sequences, 22% seen once.

Source material: blood. This receptor was identified in a man aged 70 or older in good health. The chain recombines TRBV19 with TRBJ1-2; no firm D call. This CDR3 is CASSIWSGEDHGYTF. The CDR3 region has the DNA TGTGCCAGTAGTATCTGGTCAGGCGAGGACCATGGCTACACCTTC. Together with reference TRBV19 and TRBJ1-2, the CDR3 gives the full variable domain: DGGITQSPKYLFRKEGQNVTLSCEQNLNHDAMYWYRQDPGQGLRLIYYSQIVNDFQKGDIAEGYSVSREKKESFPLTVTSAQKNPTAFYLCASSIWSGEDHGYTFGSGTRLTVV.